The present T cell receptor (beta chain) was sequenced within a study of breast tumors, draining lymph nodes, adjacent tissues. Study-wide points: Luminal-like breast cancer showed significantly higher tumor–nontumor repertoire similarity than basal-like. Compared with lymph nodes, tumors were less diverse; compared with nontumor tissue, more. That most tumor T cells come from lymph nodes remained unproven. Most tumor T cells seemingly derive from lymph node, then expand in tumor.

With 2 bases removed from V and 3 bases from J, the gap between germline ends came to 7 bases. CDR1 ENHRY and CDR2 SYGVKD come from the germline V gene. The CDR3 is 13 amino acids. Each CDR3 protein gets one entry after TCRdb re-called the multiplex PCR reads with MiXCR. The data hold 200,000 or so distinct CDR3 sequences, with 31% observed a single time. Breast cancer patients provided tissue from their axillary draining lymph nodes. Many counts were recorded for this clonotype. Its antigen is not identified. The sequencing sample was made of axillary lymph node tissue. The chain couples TRBV10-3 to TRBJ2-5; D unclear. This TCR came from a female donor with breast cancer. Some clones in this sample may be carry-over from other donors' samples. The CDR3 here is CAISEGWEETQYF. The CDR3 DNA sequence: TGTGCCATCAGTGAGGGGTGGGAAGAGACCCAGTACTTC.